This record concerns one T cell receptor beta chain sequence. This clone has ten or more counts. Its antigen is still unknown. No base qualities exist here, and no much larger clone lies one base off it. Library method: PCR. TCRdb records Illumina HiSeq 4000 as the sequencer. High-throughput sequencing was used to profile the TCR beta-chain CDR3 region of each patient. On the authors' methods: CDR3 differences across clinicopathological groups were used to build a classifier for discriminating distant-metastatic papillary thyroid cancer patients. The Shannon index was used to measure repertoire diversity, and the Morisita-Horn index was used to measure how similar tumor and blood repertoires were. The public reads were quality trimmed at Q25 with fastp and then assembled into clones with MiXCR by TCRdb, keeping productive beta chains. The V and J calls, along with clone size, are taken from TCRdb and not from the paper's own processing. The sample has about 85,000 clones on record, around 9.1% of them singletons. Of the sample, approximately 8.8% falls within the top ten clones.

This sample was taken from a study of metastatic and nonmetastatic thyroid tumors (dated by TCRdb to 2019 to 2021). In the study overall: Repertoires were compared across peripheral blood and tumor or nodule tissue samples from malignant and benign thyroid patients.

The paper's findings and limits, for the study overall: In both blood and tumor samples, malignant tumors were reported to have significantly higher TCR beta diversity than benign nodules.

None of the patients had been given any treatment before thyroid surgery. Using T-cell receptor beta sequencing, the researchers looked back retrospectively at clinical samples from patients, gathered between about 2012 and 2018. Trimming takes 5 bases off V and 2 bases off J; junction bases not matched to a gene: 15. The CDR3 covers 19 residues, taking in both the cysteine and the phenylalanine. Here the CDR3 DNA is all that survives: 57 bases in frame from base 1. The germline V gene sets CDR1 to MNHNS and CDR2 to SASEGT. The source of this sequence is a female donor with papillary thyroid cancer or a benign thyroid nodule (not recorded which). Some clones in this sample may be carry-over from other donors' samples. The sequenced material came from blood. The rearranged segments are TRBV6-1 and TRBJ2-3; 11 bases in the middle match TRBD2. The nucleotide sequence reads as follows: TGTGCCAGCAGTCAAGAGTACCCGGGACTAGCGGCGGACACAGATACGCAGTATTTT. The resulting protein is CASSQEYPGLAADTDTQYF.